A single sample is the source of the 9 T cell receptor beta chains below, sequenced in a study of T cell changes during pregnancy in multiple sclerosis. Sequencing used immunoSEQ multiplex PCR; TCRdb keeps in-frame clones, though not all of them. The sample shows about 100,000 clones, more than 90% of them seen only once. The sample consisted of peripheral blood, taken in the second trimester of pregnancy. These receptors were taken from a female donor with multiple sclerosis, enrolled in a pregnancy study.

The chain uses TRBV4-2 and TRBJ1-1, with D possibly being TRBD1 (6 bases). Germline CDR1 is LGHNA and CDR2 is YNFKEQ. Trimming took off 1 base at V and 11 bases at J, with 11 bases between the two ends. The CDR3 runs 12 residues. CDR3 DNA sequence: TGTGCCAGCAGCCAAGTGCCAGGGGAGGCTTTCTTT. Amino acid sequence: CASSQVPGEAFF.

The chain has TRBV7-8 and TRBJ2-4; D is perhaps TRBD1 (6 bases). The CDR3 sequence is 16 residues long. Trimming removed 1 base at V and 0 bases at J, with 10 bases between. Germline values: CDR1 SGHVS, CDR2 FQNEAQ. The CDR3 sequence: CASSLEQGAAKNIQYF. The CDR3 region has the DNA TGTGCCAGCAGCTTAGAACAGGGTGCAGCCAAAAACATTCAGTACTTC.

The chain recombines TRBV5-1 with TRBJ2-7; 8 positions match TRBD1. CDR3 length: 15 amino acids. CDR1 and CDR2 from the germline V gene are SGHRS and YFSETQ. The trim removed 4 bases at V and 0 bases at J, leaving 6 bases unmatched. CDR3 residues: CASSVRTGGSYEQYF. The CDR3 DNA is TGCGCCAGCAGCGTCCGAACAGGGGGCTCCTACGAGCAGTACTTC.

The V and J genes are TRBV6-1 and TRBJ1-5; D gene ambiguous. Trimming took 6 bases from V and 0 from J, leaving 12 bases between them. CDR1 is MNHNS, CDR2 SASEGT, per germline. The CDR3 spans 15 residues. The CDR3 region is CASREVVFSNQPQHF. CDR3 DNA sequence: TGTGCCAGCAGGGAGGTGGTCTTTAGCAATCAGCCCCAGCATTTT.

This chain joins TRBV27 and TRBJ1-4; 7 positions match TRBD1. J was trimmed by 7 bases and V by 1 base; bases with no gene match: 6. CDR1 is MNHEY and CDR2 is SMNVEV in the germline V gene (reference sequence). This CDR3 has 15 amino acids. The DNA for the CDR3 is TGTGCCAGCAGTTTATTGGGGACAGCGGGTGAAAAACTGTTTTTT. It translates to CASSLLGTAGEKLFF.

The CDR3 bases are TGTGCCAGCAGGGATAGGGGCCAGGGATCCTACGAGCAGTACTTC. Translating it yields CASRDRGQGSYEQYF. This chain joins TRBV27 and TRBJ2-7; D is perhaps TRBD1 (5 bases). The CDR3 spans 15 residues. Germline values: CDR1 MNHEY, CDR2 SMNVEV (reference sequence). Between the trimmed V and J ends, which lost 6 bases and 1 base, there was a span of 16 bases.

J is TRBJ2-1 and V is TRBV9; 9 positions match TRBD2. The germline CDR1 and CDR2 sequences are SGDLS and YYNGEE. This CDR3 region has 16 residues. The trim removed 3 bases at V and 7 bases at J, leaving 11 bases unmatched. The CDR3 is CASSAPTSGNPNEQFF. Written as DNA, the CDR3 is TGTGCCAGCAGCGCCCCGACTAGCGGTAACCCGAATGAGCAGTTCTTC.

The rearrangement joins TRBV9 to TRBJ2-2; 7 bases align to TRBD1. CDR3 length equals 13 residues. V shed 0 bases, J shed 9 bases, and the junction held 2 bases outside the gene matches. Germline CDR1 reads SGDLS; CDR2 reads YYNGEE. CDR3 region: CASSVEGARELFF. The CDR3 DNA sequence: TGTGCCAGCAGCGTAGAGGGGGCTAGGGAGCTGTTTTTT.

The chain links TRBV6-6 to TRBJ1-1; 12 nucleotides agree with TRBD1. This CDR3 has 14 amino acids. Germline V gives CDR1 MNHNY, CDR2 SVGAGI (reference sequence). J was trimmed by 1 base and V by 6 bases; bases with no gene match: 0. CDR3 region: CASRGQGANTEAFF. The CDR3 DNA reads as TGTGCCAGCAGGGGACAGGGGGCGAACACTGAAGCTTTCTTT.